One and the same sample provided the 2 T cell receptor beta chains below, sequenced in a study of blood T cells in healthy people across ages. Next came a second PCR, run for about 6 to 11 cycles, which used a sample-barcoded 5' primer along with a J-beta primer mix. From the 5' RACE reads, TCRdb called clonotypes with MiXCR, one entry per CDR3 protein. Of over 1.5 million distinct CDR3 sequences listed, 40% to 55% were seen once; the top ten hold less than 2.5%. The sequenced material came from blood. These receptors originate from a woman in her thirties or forties in good health.

The V and J genes are TRBV20-1 and TRBJ2-3; 10 nucleotides align to TRBD1. Germline CDR1 DFQATT, CDR2 SNEGSKA (reference sequence). The V segment lost 0 bases and the J segment 4 bases; nucleotides outside the gene matches: 4. The CDR3 has 15 amino acids. The DNA of the CDR3 is TGCAGTGCTAGAGATCCCGGGACAGGGGCAGATACGCAGTATTTT. Translating gives CSARDPGTGADTQYF.

This clonotype occurred a few times. This rearrangement joins TRBV6-1 to TRBJ2-3; the D is unclear. Trimming removed 6 bases from V and 9 bases from J, with 16 bases in between. The CDR3 sequence is 13 residues long. Germline CDR1 MNHNS, CDR2 SASEGT. CDR3 residues: CASSLPQDGTQYF. CDR3 DNA: TGTGCCAGCAGCCTCCCCCAGGACGGGACGCAGTATTTT.